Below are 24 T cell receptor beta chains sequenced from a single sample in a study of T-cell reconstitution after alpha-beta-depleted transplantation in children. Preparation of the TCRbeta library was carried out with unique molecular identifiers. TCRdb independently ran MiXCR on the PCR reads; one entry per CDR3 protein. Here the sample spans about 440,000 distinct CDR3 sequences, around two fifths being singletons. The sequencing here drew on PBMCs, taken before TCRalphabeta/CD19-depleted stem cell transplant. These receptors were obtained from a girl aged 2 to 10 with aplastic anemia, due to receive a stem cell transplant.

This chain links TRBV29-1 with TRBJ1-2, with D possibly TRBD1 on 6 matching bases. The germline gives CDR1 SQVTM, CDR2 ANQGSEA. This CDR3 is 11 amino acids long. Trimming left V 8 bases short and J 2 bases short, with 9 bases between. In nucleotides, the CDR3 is TGCAGCTCGAGGGGGAACTATGGCTACACCTTC. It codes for CSSRGNYGYTF.

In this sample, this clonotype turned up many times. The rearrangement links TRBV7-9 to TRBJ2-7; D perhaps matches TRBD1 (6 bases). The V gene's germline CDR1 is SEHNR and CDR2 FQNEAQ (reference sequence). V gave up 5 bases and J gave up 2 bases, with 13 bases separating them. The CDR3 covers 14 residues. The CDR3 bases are TGTGCCAGCAGCCGACAGGACGGGACCTACGAGCAGTACTTC. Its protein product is CASSRQDGTYEQYF.

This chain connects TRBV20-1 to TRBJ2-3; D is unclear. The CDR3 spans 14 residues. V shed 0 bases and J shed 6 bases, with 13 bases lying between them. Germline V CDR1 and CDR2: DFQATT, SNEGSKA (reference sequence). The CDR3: CSAREASREDTQYF. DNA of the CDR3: TGCAGTGCTAGAGAGGCCAGCAGAGAGGATACGCAGTATTTT.

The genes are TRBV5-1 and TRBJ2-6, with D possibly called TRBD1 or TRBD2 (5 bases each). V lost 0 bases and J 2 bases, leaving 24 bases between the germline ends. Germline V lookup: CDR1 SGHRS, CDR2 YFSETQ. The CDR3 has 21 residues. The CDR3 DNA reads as TGCGCCAGCAGCTTGGGATTGATTCGGGGACCCTTGGACCCTGGGGCCAACGTCCTGACTTTC. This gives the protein CASSLGLIRGPLDPGANVLTF.

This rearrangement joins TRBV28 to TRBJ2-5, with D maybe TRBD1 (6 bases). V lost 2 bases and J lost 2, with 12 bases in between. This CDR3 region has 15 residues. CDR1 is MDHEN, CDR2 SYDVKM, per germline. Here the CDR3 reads CASSLSLGQQETQYF. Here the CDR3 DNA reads TGTGCCAGCAGTTTAAGTTTGGGACAACAAGAGACCCAGTACTTC.

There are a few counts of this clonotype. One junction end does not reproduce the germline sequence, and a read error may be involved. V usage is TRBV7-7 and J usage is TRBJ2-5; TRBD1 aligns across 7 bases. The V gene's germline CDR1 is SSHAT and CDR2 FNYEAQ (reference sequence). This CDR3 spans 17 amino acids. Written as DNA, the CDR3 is TGTGCTAGCAGCTTAGGTTTTGCAGGGGGTAGAGGAGAGACCCAGTACTTC. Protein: CASSLGFAGGRGETQYF.

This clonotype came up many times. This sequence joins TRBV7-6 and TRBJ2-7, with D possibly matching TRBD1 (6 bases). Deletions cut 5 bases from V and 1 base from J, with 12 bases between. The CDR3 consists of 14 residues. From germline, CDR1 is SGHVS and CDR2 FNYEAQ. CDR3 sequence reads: CASSPVRGSYEQYF. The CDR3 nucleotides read TGTGCCAGCAGCCCAGTGAGGGGGTCCTACGAGCAGTACTTC.

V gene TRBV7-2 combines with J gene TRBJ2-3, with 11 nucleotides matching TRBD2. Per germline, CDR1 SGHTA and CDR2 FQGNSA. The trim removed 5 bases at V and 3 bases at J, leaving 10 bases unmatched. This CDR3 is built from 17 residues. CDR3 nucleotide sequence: TGTGCCAGCAGCCGTAGCGGGGGGGCCTACTTGACAGATACGCAGTATTTT. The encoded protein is CASSRSGGAYLTDTQYF. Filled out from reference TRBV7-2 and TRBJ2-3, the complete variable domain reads GAGVSQSPSNKVTEKGKDVELRCDPISGHTALYWYRQSLGQGLEFLIYFQGNSAPDKSGLPSDRFSAERTGGSVSTLTIQRTQQEDSAVYLCASSRSGGAYLTDTQYFGPGTRLTVL.

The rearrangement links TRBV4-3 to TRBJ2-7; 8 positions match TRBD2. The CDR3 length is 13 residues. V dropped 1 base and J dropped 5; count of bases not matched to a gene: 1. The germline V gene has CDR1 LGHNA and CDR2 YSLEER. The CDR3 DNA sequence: TGCGCCAGCAGCCAAGCGGGAGGGAACGAGCAGTACTTC. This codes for CASSQAGGNEQYF.

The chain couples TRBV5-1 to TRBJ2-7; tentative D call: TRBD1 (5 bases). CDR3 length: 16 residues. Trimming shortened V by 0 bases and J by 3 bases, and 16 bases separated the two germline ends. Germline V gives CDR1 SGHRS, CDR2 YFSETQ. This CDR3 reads CASSLEGASLHYEQYF. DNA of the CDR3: TGCGCCAGCAGCTTGGAAGGGGCCTCCCTCCACTACGAGCAGTACTTC.

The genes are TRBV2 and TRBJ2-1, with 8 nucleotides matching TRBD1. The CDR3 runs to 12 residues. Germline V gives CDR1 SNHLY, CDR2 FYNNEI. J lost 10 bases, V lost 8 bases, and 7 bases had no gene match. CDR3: CASLQGVREQFF. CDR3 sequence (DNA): TGTGCCAGCCTACAGGGGGTGAGGGAGCAGTTCTTC.

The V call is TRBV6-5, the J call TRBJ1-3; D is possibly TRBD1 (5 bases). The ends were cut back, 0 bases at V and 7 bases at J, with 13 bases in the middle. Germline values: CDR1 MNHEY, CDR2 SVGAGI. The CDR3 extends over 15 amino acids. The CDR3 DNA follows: TGTGCCAGCAGTTACTCGAGTGCGACAGTGAACACCATATATTTT. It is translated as CASSYSSATVNTIYF.

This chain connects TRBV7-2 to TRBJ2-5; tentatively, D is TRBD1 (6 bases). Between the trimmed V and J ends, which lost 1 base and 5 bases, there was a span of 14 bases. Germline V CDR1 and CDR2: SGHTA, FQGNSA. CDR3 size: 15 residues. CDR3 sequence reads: CASSLVIGRGETQYF. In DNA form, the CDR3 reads TGTGCCAGCAGCTTAGTCATCGGCAGGGGCGAGACCCAGTACTTC.

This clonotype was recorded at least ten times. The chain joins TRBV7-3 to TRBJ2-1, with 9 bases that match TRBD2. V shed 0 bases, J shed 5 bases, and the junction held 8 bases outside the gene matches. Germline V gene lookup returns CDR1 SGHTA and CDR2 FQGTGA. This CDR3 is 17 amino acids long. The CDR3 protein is CASSLTMLAGRNNEQFF. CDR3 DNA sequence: TGTGCCAGCAGCTTAACGATGCTAGCGGGAAGGAACAATGAGCAGTTCTTC.

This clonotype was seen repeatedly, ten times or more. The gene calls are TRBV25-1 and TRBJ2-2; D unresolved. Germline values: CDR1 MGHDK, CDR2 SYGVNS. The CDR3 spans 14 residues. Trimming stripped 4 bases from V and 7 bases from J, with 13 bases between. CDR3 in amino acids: CASSAENRLGELFF. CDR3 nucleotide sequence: TGTGCCAGCAGTGCTGAGAACCGTCTCGGGGAGCTGTTTTTT. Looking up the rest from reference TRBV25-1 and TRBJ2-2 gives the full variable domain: EADIYQTPRYLVIGTGKKITLECSQTMGHDKMYWYQQDPGMELHLIHYSYGVNSTEKGDLSSESTVSRIRTEHFPLTLESARPSHTSQYLCASSAENRLGELFFGEGSRLTVL.

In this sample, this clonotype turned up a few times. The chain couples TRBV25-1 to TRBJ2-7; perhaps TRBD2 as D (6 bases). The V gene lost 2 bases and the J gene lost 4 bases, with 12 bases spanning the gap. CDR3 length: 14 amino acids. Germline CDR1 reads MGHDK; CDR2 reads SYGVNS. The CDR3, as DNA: TGTGCCAGCAGTGAACAGGGAGGAGGATACGAGCAGTACTTC. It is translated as CASSEQGGGYEQYF.

This CDR3 reads CASSTTGGLVGNEQFF. DNA of the CDR3: TGTGCCAGCAGCACGACAGGGGGATTGGTGGGCAATGAGCAGTTCTTC. The gene calls are TRBV11-1 and TRBJ2-1; 9 bases map to TRBD1. This CDR3 region has 16 residues. J was trimmed by 6 bases and V by 5 bases; bases with no gene match: 11. CDR1 and CDR2 (germline): SGHAT, FQDESV (reference sequence). Full variable domain (outside the CDR3, taken from reference TRBV11-1 and TRBJ2-1): EAEVAQSPRYKITEKSQAVAFWCDPISGHATLYWYRQILGQGPELLVQFQDESVVDDSQLPKDRFSAERLKGVDSTLKIQPAELGDSAMYLCASSTTGGLVGNEQFFGPGTRLTVL.

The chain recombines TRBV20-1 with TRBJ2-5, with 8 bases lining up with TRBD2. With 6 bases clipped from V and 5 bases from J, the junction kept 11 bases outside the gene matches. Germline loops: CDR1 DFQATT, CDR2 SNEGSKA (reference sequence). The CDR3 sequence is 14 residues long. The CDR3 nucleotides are TGCAGTGCGCCCCGAAGCGGGAGCGGGGAGACCCAGTACTTC. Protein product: CSAPRSGSGETQYF.

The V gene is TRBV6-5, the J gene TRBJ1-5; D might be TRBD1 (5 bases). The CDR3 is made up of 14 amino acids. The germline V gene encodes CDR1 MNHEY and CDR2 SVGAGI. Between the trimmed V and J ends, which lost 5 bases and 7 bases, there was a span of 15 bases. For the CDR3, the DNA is TGTGCCAGCAGTAACGGGGGATTGGGACAGCCCCAGCATTTT. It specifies CASSNGGLGQPQHF.

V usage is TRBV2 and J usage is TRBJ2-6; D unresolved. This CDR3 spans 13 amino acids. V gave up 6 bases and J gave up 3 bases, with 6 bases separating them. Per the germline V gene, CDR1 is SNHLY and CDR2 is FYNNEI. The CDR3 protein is CASSKGGANVLTF. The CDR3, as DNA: TGTGCCAGCAGCAAAGGTGGGGCCAACGTCCTGACTTTC.

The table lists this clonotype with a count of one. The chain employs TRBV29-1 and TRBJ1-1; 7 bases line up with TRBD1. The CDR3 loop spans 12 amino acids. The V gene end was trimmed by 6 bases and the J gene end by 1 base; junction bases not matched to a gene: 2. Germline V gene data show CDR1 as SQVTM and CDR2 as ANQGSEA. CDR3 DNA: TGCAGCGTCCACAGGGGGAACACTGAAGCTTTCTTT. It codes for CSVHRGNTEAFF. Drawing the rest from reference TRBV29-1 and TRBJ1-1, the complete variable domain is SAVISQKPSRDICQRGTSLTIQCQVDSQVTMMFWYRQQPGQSLTLIATANQGSEATYESGFVIDKFPISRPNLTFSTLTVSNMSPEDSSIYLCSVHRGNTEAFFGQGTRLTVV.

The CDR3 DNA reads as TGTGCCAGCTGTACACGATTCGGCACTGAAGCTTTCTTT. This sequence encodes CASCTRFGTEAFF. This chain uses TRBV27 with TRBJ1-1; no clear D gene. The CDR3 runs to 13 residues. CDR1 MNHEY and CDR2 SMNVEV come from the germline V gene (reference sequence). The V gene lost 8 bases and the J gene lost 4 bases, with 14 bases spanning the gap.

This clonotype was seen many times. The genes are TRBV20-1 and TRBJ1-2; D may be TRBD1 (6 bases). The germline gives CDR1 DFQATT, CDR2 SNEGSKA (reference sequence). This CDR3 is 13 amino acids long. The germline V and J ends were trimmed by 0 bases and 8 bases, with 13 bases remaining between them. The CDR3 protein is CSARDPGVGGYTF. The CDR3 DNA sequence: TGCAGTGCTAGAGACCCAGGGGTGGGCGGCTACACCTTC.

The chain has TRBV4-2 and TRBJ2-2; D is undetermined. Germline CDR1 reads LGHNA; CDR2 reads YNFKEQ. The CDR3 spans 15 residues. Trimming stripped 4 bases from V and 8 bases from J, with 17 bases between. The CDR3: CASSPADNPRGELFF. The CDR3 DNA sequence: TGTGCCAGCAGCCCAGCCGACAACCCCAGGGGGGAGCTGTTTTTT.